Below, one TCR beta chain is given with its context. The record originates from a study of blood T cell repertoires in COVID-19. Looking at the study overall: The origin of the acute and convalescent COVID-19 samples was the United States, Italy and Spain. PBMCs, B-cell-depleted T cells, or T cells were the source of the cDNA or gDNA that made up the material.

In the original analysis: Reference gene primer amplification gave nucleated cell count estimates. Data came from immunoSEQ multiplex PCR; TCRdb stores just in-frame clones and leaves some out. From that table come the V and J calls and clone size; the DNA was used to work out D and trimming. The table shows around 63,000 clones, with just over 85% occurring only once. This CDR3 spans 15 amino acids. Germline values: CDR1 SGHTA, CDR2 FQGNSA. The V segment lost 4 bases and the J segment 4 bases; nucleotides outside the gene matches: 4. The genes are TRBV7-2 and TRBJ2-1, with TRBD2 matching 10 bases. Material for sequencing was peripheral blood. This clonotype was sampled from a woman aged 80 or over with active COVID-19. CDR3 in amino acids: CASSSTSGVYNEQFF. DNA of the CDR3: TGTGCCAGCAGCTCCACTAGCGGGGTTTACAATGAGCAGTTCTTC. Full variable domain (missing parts from reference TRBV7-2 and TRBJ2-1): GAGVSQSPSNKVTEKGKDVELRCDPISGHTALYWYRQSLGQGLEFLIYFQGNSAPDKSGLPSDRFSAERTGGSVSTLTIQRTQQEDSAVYLCASSSTSGVYNEQFFGPGTRLTVL.